A single sample is the source of the 28 T cell receptor beta chains below, sequenced in a study of early T cells in non-severe SARS-CoV-2 infection. TCRdb reanalysed the 5' RACE reads using MiXCR and keeps one entry per CDR3 protein. There are about 42,000 distinct CDR3 sequences in the sample; 6% to 7.5% occur only once, and around 5.1% lies in the top ten. The specimen was whole blood. These receptor sequences come from an adult who was a healthcare worker with PCR-confirmed SARS-CoV-2 infection or an uninfected control (not recorded which).

This clonotype was seen repeatedly, ten times or more. This chain joins TRBV29-1 and TRBJ2-1, with 8 bases aligning to TRBD2. The CDR3 runs to 14 residues. V shed 7 bases, J shed 6 bases, and the junction held 11 bases outside the gene matches. CDR1 and CDR2 (germline): SQVTM, ANQGSEA. The CDR3 DNA reads TGCAGCGGCGGGCCGGGACTAGGCGGCAATGAGCAGTTCTTC. Its protein product is CSGGPGLGGNEQFF.

This clonotype was counted at least ten times. The chain recombines TRBV11-3 with TRBJ2-7; D assignment may be TRBD1 or TRBD2 (6 bases each). Germline V CDR1 and CDR2: SGHNT, YENEEA. V shed 5 bases and J shed 3 bases, with 20 bases lying between them. The CDR3 has 16 amino acids. In DNA, the CDR3 is TGTGCCAGCAGCCCCGGGGGCTTTTCTCAAGACTACGAGCAGTACTTC. Its protein product is CASSPGGFSQDYEQYF.

This clonotype was found many times. The J gene is TRBJ1-2, the V gene TRBV30, with D possibly being TRBD1 (5 bases). Germline V gene sequence: CDR1 GTSNPN, CDR2 SVGIG (reference sequence). Trimming stripped 1 base from V and 4 bases from J, with 7 bases between. The CDR3 sequence is 12 residues long. The CDR3 sequence: CAWSAGAYGYTF. The DNA for the CDR3 is TGTGCCTGGAGTGCCGGGGCCTATGGCTACACCTTC.

This clonotype has at least ten counts. V usage is TRBV7-9 and J usage is TRBJ2-7, with a tentative D call TRBD1 (6 bases). The CDR3 loop spans 13 amino acids. Trimming stripped 3 bases from V and 5 bases from J, with 11 bases between. CDR1 SEHNR and CDR2 FQNEAQ come from the germline V gene (reference sequence). The CDR3 reads CASSFEGGNEQYF. In nucleotides, the CDR3 is TGTGCCAGCAGCTTTGAAGGGGGAAACGAGCAGTACTTC.

In its sample, this clonotype was seen many times. The genes are TRBV7-2 and TRBJ2-3; perhaps TRBD2 as D (5 bases). V gave up 5 bases and J gave up 2 bases, with 14 bases separating them. This CDR3 contains 15 residues. Germline assignment: CDR1 SGHTA and CDR2 FQGNSA. CDR3 nucleotides: TGTGCCAGCAGCCAACCCCGGGGATCCACAGATACGCAGTATTTT. Translating it yields CASSQPRGSTDTQYF.

The chain couples TRBV6-4 to TRBJ2-1, with a tentative D call TRBD1 (7 bases). V lost 4 bases and J lost 3, with 10 bases in between. Per germline, CDR1 MRHNA and CDR2 SNTAGT. This CDR3 is built from 14 residues. In DNA form, the CDR3 reads TGTGCCAGCAGTGCCCAGGGGGGCTACAATGAGCAGTTCTTC. This encodes CASSAQGGYNEQFF.

In the case of this clonotype: The junction differs from germline at one of its ends, possibly a read error. The V and J genes are TRBV6-1 and TRBJ2-7, with D hard to call. CDR1 is MNHNS and CDR2 is SASEGT in the germline V gene. The length of the CDR3 is 11 residues. The CDR3 region is CVSQINYEQYF. The CDR3 nucleotides are TGTGTCAGCCAGATCAACTACGAGCAGTACTTC.

In its sample, this clonotype was seen many times. The chain couples TRBV6-2 or TRBV6-3 to TRBJ1-5; D not resolved. The CDR3 has 14 amino acids. V lost 5 bases, J lost 1 base, and 9 bases lay in between. CDR1 MNHEY and CDR2 SVGEGT come from the germline V gene. The CDR3, as DNA: TGTGCCAGCAGTGGTCTTAGGAGCAATCAGCCCCAGCATTTT. Encoded protein: CASSGLRSNQPQHF.

The chain couples TRBV30 to TRBJ1-1; D unresolved. Trimming left V 2 bases short and J 5 bases short, with 12 bases between. The CDR3 loop spans 13 amino acids. The V gene's germline CDR1 is GTSNPN and CDR2 SVGIG (reference sequence). The CDR3 protein is CAWSRGSGTEAFF. CDR3 bases: TGTGCCTGGAGTCGCGGTAGCGGGACTGAAGCTTTCTTT.

The genes are TRBV5-1 and TRBJ2-3; no clear D gene. This CDR3 comprises 15 residues. Trimming took off 0 bases at V and 1 base at J, with 9 bases between the two ends. Germline lookup yields CDR1 SGHRS and CDR2 YFSETQ. In DNA, the CDR3 is TGCGCCAGCAGCTTGGAGGGAAGGGGCACAGATACGCAGTATTTT. Amino acid sequence: CASSLEGRGTDTQYF. The complete variable domain, with remaining parts taken from reference TRBV5-1 and TRBJ2-3, reads KAGVTQTPRYLIKTRGQQVTLSCSPISGHRSVSWYQQTPGQGLQFLFEYFSETQRNKGNFPGRFSGRQFSNSRSEMNVSTLELGDSALYLCASSLEGRGTDTQYFGPGTRLTVL.

This clonotype has a handful of counts. The rearrangement joins TRBV20-1 to TRBJ2-1; no firm D call. This CDR3 is 14 amino acids long. The germline CDR1 and CDR2 sequences are DFQATT and SNEGSKA (reference sequence). V lost 5 bases and J 3 bases, leaving 14 bases between the germline ends. The CDR3 reads CSAPMAGSYNEQFF. The CDR3 DNA is TGCAGTGCTCCCATGGCCGGAAGCTACAATGAGCAGTTCTTC.

The gene calls are TRBV10-3 and TRBJ2-3, with 13 bases identical to TRBD2. J lost 6 bases, V lost 4 bases, and 4 bases had no gene match. Germline-derived CDR1 and CDR2 are ENHRY and SYGVKD. The length of the CDR3 is 15 residues. This CDR3 is CAISGTSGGSDTQYF. The CDR3 DNA reads as TGTGCCATCAGTGGGACTAGCGGGGGATCCGATACGCAGTATTTT.

This clonotype has a handful of counts. The chain links TRBV7-6 to TRBJ2-5, with a tentative D call TRBD1 (5 bases). The CDR3 spans 13 residues. The germline V and J ends were trimmed by 1 base and 2 bases, with 5 bases remaining between them. Germline-derived CDR1 and CDR2 are SGHVS and FNYEAQ. CDR3 DNA: TGTGCCAGCAGCTTAGGGACACAAGAGACCCAGTACTTC. Translated, it gives CASSLGTQETQYF.

This clonotype has ten or more counts. The gene calls are TRBV13 and TRBJ2-7; 8 bases line up with TRBD2. This CDR3 region has 14 residues. Per germline, CDR1 PRHDT and CDR2 FYEKMQ (reference sequence). Unmatched junction bases numbered 7, after V lost 6 bases and J lost 3 bases. The CDR3 DNA reads as TGTGCCAGCAGTTCCGGGACTAGGCACTACGAGCAGTACTTC. Protein: CASSSGTRHYEQYF.

The table lists this clonotype with a few counts. V and J are TRBV6-6 and TRBJ2-2, with D hard to call. Trimming took 1 base from V and 7 from J, leaving 4 bases between them. The length of the CDR3 is 12 residues. Germline loops: CDR1 MNHNY, CDR2 SVGAGI (reference sequence). In nucleotides, the CDR3 is TGTGCCAGCAGTTACTGGATCGGGGAGCTGTTTTTT. Translated: CASSYWIGELFF.

This clonotype was counted between two and nine times. This chain connects TRBV6-1 to TRBJ2-5; D gene unclear. The CDR3 spans 14 residues. Germline CDR1 reads MNHNS; CDR2 reads SASEGT. Trimming took off 3 bases at V and 5 bases at J, with 13 bases between the two ends. CDR3 sequence reads: CASSDFGERETQYF. CDR3 nucleotides: TGTGCCAGCAGTGATTTTGGGGAACGGGAGACCCAGTACTTC.

This clonotype was recorded a few times. The chain employs TRBV6-5 and TRBJ2-3; D unclear. V lost 6 bases to trimming and J lost 4 bases, with 11 bases between them. The germline CDR1 and CDR2 sequences are MNHEY and SVGAGI. This CDR3 is built from 13 residues. Here the CDR3 reads CASRTQEPDTQYF. The CDR3 nucleotides are TGTGCCAGCAGAACTCAGGAGCCAGATACGCAGTATTTT.

This clonotype was recorded at least ten times. V usage is TRBV5-4 and J usage is TRBJ1-1, with D tentatively TRBD1 (5 bases). Germline CDR1 and CDR2: SGHNT and YYREEE (reference sequence). There are 14 residues in the CDR3. The V and J ends lost 4 bases and 1 base respectively, with 11 bases between them. The chain's CDR3 is CASSPRQGNTEAFF. CDR3 coding DNA: TGTGCCAGCAGCCCCCGTCAGGGGAACACTGAAGCTTTCTTT.

For this clonotype: A junction end diverges from the germline sequence, so it may reflect a read error. The genes are TRBV5-1 and TRBJ1-6, with no clear D. CDR3 length equals 13 residues. Germline lookup yields CDR1 SGHRS and CDR2 YFSETQ. The CDR3 is CASSPEGNSPPHF. The DNA of the CDR3 is TGCGCCAGCAGCCCGGAGGGAAATTCACCCCCCCACTTT.

This clonotype was observed at least ten times. The chain joins TRBV25-1 to TRBJ1-2, with D unclear. The germline gives CDR1 MGHDK, CDR2 SYGVNS. This CDR3 has 12 amino acids. Trimming removed 0 bases at V and 8 bases at J, with 7 bases between. The CDR3 coding sequence is TGTGCCAGCAGTGAATATAGGTTGGGCTACACCTTC. Translated, it gives CASSEYRLGYTF.

The gene calls are TRBV6-1 and TRBJ2-7; weak D call: TRBD1 (6 bases). The germline V gene encodes CDR1 MNHNS and CDR2 SASEGT. This CDR3 has 18 residues. Deletions cut 6 bases from V and 2 bases from J, with 26 bases between. The DNA of the CDR3 is TGTGCCAGCAGAGACAGATATTTAGGACAGCATCCCACCTACGAGCAGTACTTC. Translated: CASRDRYLGQHPTYEQYF.

V gene TRBV10-2 combines with J gene TRBJ2-5, with a possible D match to TRBD1 (5 bases). CDR1 and CDR2 from the germline V gene are WSHSY and SAAADI. The V gene lost 6 bases and the J gene lost 5 bases, with 10 bases spanning the gap. CDR3 length: 12 amino acids. CDR3 coding DNA: TGCGCCAGCAGGGGGCCCCCTGAGACCCAGTACTTC. Amino acid sequence: CASRGPPETQYF.

This clonotype was picked up many times. Germline and junction disagree at one end, which may indicate a read error. V gene TRBV19 combines with J gene TRBJ2-1; 9 bases are a match to TRBD1. The germline CDR1 and CDR2 sequences are LNHDA and SQIVND (reference sequence). This CDR3 is 13 amino acids long. DNA of the CDR3: TGTGCCGGTAGCCTGTCCCGGGACAGGGATCAGTTCTTC. Residues: CAGSLSRDRDQFF.

This clonotype qualifies as large. The V call is TRBV4-1, the J call TRBJ2-5; the match to TRBD2 covers 7 bases. This CDR3 spans 16 amino acids. Trimming at V came to 0 bases and at J to 2 bases, leaving 6 bases not matched to a gene. Germline CDR1 reads MGHRA; CDR2 reads YSYEKL. CDR3 nucleotides: TGCGCCAGCAGCCAAGATCAAGCGGGGTTACAAGAGACCCAGTACTTC. This gives the protein CASSQDQAGLQETQYF.

This clonotype appeared many times. This chain uses TRBV5-1 with TRBJ2-3; D is ambiguous. Per germline, CDR1 SGHRS and CDR2 YFSETQ. Trimming left V 0 bases short and J 6 bases short, with 5 bases between. The CDR3 totals 12 residues. CDR3 nucleotides: TGCGCCAGCAGCTTGGAAGTCGATACGCAGTATTTT. Its protein product is CASSLEVDTQYF.

This clonotype came up many times. The V gene is TRBV3-1, the J gene TRBJ2-7; 9 positions agree with TRBD1. Losses at the gene ends were 6 bases for V and 0 bases for J; bases not matched to a gene: 6. This CDR3 has 15 residues. Per germline, CDR1 LGHDT and CDR2 YNNKEL (reference sequence). The CDR3 sequence: CASRGTGLDSYEQYF. CDR3 nucleotide sequence: TGTGCCAGCAGGGGGACAGGGTTGGACTCCTACGAGCAGTACTTC.

Only a few counts were recorded for this clonotype. V usage is TRBV12-5 and J usage is TRBJ2-1; no clear D gene. V lost 6 bases, J lost 6 bases, and 6 bases lay in between. The germline V gene encodes CDR1 LGHNT and CDR2 FRNRAP. The CDR3 runs 11 residues. Here the CDR3 reads CASGQSNEQFF. The CDR3 DNA reads as TGTGCTAGTGGACAAAGCAATGAGCAGTTCTTC.

The genes are TRBV12-3 or TRBV12-4 and TRBJ1-4, with D possibly being TRBD1 (5 bases). The CDR3 is 15 amino acids. Trimming stripped 7 bases from V and 8 bases from J, with 20 bases between. CDR3 DNA: TGTGCCAGCACCTGGTGGGGCAGCACGAGGGAAAAACTGTTTTTT. Its translation: CASTWWGSTREKLFF.